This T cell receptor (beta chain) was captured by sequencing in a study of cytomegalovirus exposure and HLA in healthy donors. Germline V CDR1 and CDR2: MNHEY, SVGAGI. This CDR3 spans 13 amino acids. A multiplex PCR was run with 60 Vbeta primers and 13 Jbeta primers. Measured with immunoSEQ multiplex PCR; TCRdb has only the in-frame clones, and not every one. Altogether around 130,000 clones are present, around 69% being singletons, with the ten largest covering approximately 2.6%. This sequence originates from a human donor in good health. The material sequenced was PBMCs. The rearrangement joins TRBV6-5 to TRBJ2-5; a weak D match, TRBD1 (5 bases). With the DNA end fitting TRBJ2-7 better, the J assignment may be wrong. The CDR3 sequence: CASKWPGSYEQYF. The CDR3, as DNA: TGTGCCAGCAAGTGGCCAGGGTCCTACGAGCAGTACTTC.